This passage covers 27 T cell receptor beta chains from one sample sequenced in a study of T cell repertoires in cytomegalovirus infection. TCRdb called the reads again in MiXCR, with one record for every CDR3 protein. The sample lists about 60,000 distinct CDR3 sequences; around 20% were seen once. These receptors have no known antigen. The input for sequencing was CD8+ T cells from cultured PBMCs, taken from culture after CMV antigen stimulation. All receptors come from a human donor in good health (CMV status not recorded). Some clones in this sample may be carry-over from other donors' samples.

J is TRBJ1-1 and V is TRBV29-1; maybe TRBD1 (5 bases). Germline lookup yields CDR1 SQVTM and CDR2 ANQGSEA. The CDR3 spans 14 residues. The V and J ends lost 3 bases and 1 base respectively, with 12 bases between them. This CDR3 is CSVDPRGRNTEAFF. DNA of the CDR3: TGCAGCGTTGACCCCCGGGGCAGGAACACTGAAGCTTTCTTT.

This chain links TRBV29-1 with TRBJ2-3; 8 nucleotides match TRBD2. CDR3 size: 16 residues. V trimming: 3 bases; J trimming: 0 bases; junction bases outside the gene matches: 8. Germline V lookup: CDR1 SQVTM, CDR2 ANQGSEA. The CDR3 spells CSVDPQRGTSTDTQYF. The CDR3 nucleotides read TGCAGCGTTGATCCCCAGCGGGGGACTAGCACAGATACGCAGTATTTT.

V gene TRBV7-9 combines with J gene TRBJ1-2; 7 bases match TRBD1. From germline, CDR1 is SEHNR and CDR2 FQNEAQ (reference sequence). The V segment lost 5 bases and the J segment 6 bases; nucleotides outside the gene matches: 12. The CDR3 runs to 15 residues. The CDR3 region is CASSPDKGTVDGYTF. The CDR3 coding sequence is TGTGCCAGCAGCCCGGACAAGGGGACAGTCGATGGCTACACCTTC.

The rearrangement uses TRBV7-6 and TRBJ2-3, with 7 bases fitting TRBD2. The CDR3 extends over 13 amino acids. Germline CDR1 is SGHVS and CDR2 is FNYEAQ. With 8 bases clipped from V and 0 bases from J, the junction kept 2 bases outside the gene matches. Here the CDR3 reads CASAAGSTDTQYF. The CDR3 nucleotides read TGTGCCAGCGCAGCGGGGAGCACAGATACGCAGTATTTT.

This clonotype was seen more than once but under ten times. This chain joins TRBV5-1 and TRBJ1-1; D is undetermined. Germline-derived CDR1 and CDR2 are SGHRS and YFSETQ. With 5 bases removed from V and 5 bases from J, the gap between germline ends came to 13 bases. This CDR3 has 13 residues. In DNA, the CDR3 is TGCGCCAGCAGGGATAACTCAGGTACTGAAGCTTTCTTT. Protein product: CASRDNSGTEAFF.

J is TRBJ2-7 and V is TRBV4-1; D ambiguous. This CDR3 contains 15 residues. V lost 3 bases, J lost 0 bases, and 12 bases lay in between. Germline-derived CDR1 and CDR2 are MGHRA and YSYEKL. CDR3 loop: CASSHPGAASYEQYF. CDR3 DNA: TGCGCCAGCAGCCATCCCGGCGCGGCCTCCTACGAGCAGTACTTC.

This clonotype came up many times. V gene TRBV28 combines with J gene TRBJ1-5, with D uncertain. Per the germline V gene, CDR1 is MDHEN and CDR2 is SYDVKM. Deletions cut 5 bases from V and 5 bases from J, with 16 bases between. The CDR3 has 15 amino acids. This CDR3 reads CASSRILQTDQPQHF. The CDR3 coding sequence is TGTGCCAGCAGTCGGATCCTGCAAACGGATCAGCCCCAGCATTTT.

This clonotype was observed many times. This chain uses TRBV19 with TRBJ1-5; the D gene is possibly TRBD1 (6 bases). Looked up from germline, CDR1 is LNHDA and CDR2 is SQIVND (reference sequence). The CDR3 extends over 15 amino acids. Trimming left V 3 bases short and J 0 bases short, with 9 bases between. The CDR3 DNA reads TGTGCCAGTAGTATCAGGGGTTATAGCAATCAGCCCCAGCATTTT. It codes for CASSIRGYSNQPQHF.

This rearrangement joins TRBV4-3 to TRBJ2-1; TRBD2 is a possible D gene (6 bases). V lost 4 bases and J lost 6, with 25 bases in between. Germline V gives CDR1 LGHNA, CDR2 YSLEER. The CDR3 is 18 amino acids. The CDR3 spells CASSRGLLSTRWGNEQFF. The CDR3 DNA reads as TGCGCCAGCAGCCGCGGACTCTTATCGACTAGATGGGGCAATGAGCAGTTCTTC.

A few counts support this clonotype. This chain connects TRBV7-9 to TRBJ2-3, with D possibly being TRBD1 (5 bases). The CDR3 is 15 residues long. Per germline, CDR1 SEHNR and CDR2 FQNEAQ (reference sequence). V was pared by 1 base and J by 6 bases, with 14 bases between. The CDR3 bases are TGTGCCAGCAGCTTAGTTCCTAGATCAGGGGATACGCAGTATTTT. Its protein product is CASSLVPRSGDTQYF. Together with reference TRBV7-9 and TRBJ2-3, the CDR3 gives the full variable domain: DTGVSQNPRHKITKRGQNVTFRCDPISEHNRLYWYRQTLGQGPEFLTYFQNEAQLEKSRLLSDRFSAERPKGSFSTLEIQRTEQGDSAMYLCASSLVPRSGDTQYFGPGTRLTVL.

The CDR3 loop is CASSLARGRTYNEQFF. CDR3 DNA: TGTGCCAGCAGCTTAGCACGCGGGAGAACGTACAATGAGCAGTTCTTC. This chain connects TRBV7-2 to TRBJ2-1; 7 positions agree with TRBD2. V gave up 0 bases and J gave up 4 bases; unmatched junction bases: 6. The CDR3 contains 16 residues. Germline V gene sequence: CDR1 SGHTA, CDR2 FQGNSA.

The V and J genes are TRBV20-1 and TRBJ2-2, with D hard to call. With 2 bases removed from V and 1 base from J, the gap between germline ends came to 14 bases. There are 16 residues in the CDR3. Germline CDR1 and CDR2: DFQATT and SNEGSKA (reference sequence). The DNA of the CDR3 is TGCAGTGCTAGACCCGGACCGGCCTGGAACACCGGGGAGCTGTTTTTT. This translates into CSARPGPAWNTGELFF.

This clonotype has a single count. The V call is TRBV7-9, the J call TRBJ2-2, with 9 bases that match TRBD1. Trimming took 5 bases from V and 3 from J; bases not matched to a gene: 10. The CDR3 totals 17 residues. Germline CDR1 SEHNR, CDR2 FQNEAQ (reference sequence). CDR3 bases: TGTGCCAGCAGCCCTACCCGGGACAGGGCTTACACCGGGGAGCTGTTTTTT. Protein: CASSPTRDRAYTGELFF.

CDR3 in amino acids: CASSPRRGGTEAFF. The CDR3 nucleotides read TGTGCCAGCAGTCCGCGGAGGGGAGGGACTGAAGCTTTCTTT. The chain employs TRBV12-3 or TRBV12-4 and TRBJ1-1, with D possibly matching TRBD1 (5 bases). CDR3 size: 14 residues. V dropped 5 bases and J dropped 5 bases, with 15 bases sitting between them.

The chain carries TRBV28 and TRBJ1-5; D may be TRBD1 (5 bases). The CDR3 spans 14 residues. Germline V gene data show CDR1 as MDHEN and CDR2 as SYDVKM. With 6 bases removed from V and 3 bases from J, the gap between germline ends came to 12 bases. The CDR3 region is CASRQGYDNQPQHF. The CDR3 bases are TGTGCCAGCAGGCAGGGTTACGACAATCAGCCCCAGCATTTT.

In its sample, this clonotype was seen a few times. The chain employs TRBV7-2 and TRBJ1-2; no reliable D call. CDR3 length: 15 residues. Germline V gives CDR1 SGHTA, CDR2 FQGNSA. Trimming took off 0 bases at V and 2 bases at J, with 10 bases between the two ends. DNA for the CDR3: TGTGCCAGCAGCTTAGCAGGGTTTCTCAACTATGGCTACACCTTC. Protein sequence: CASSLAGFLNYGYTF.

The chain uses TRBV28 and TRBJ1-2, with TRBD1 matching 9 bases. V shed 4 bases and J 4 bases; nucleotides not matched to a gene: 10. The CDR3 runs 16 residues. Germline loops: CDR1 MDHEN, CDR2 SYDVKM. The CDR3 here is CASSWVGQGLGYGYTF. The CDR3 DNA sequence: TGTGCCAGCAGTTGGGTGGGACAGGGTCTGGGCTATGGCTACACCTTC.

This clonotype was recorded a few times. The gene calls are TRBV4-1 and TRBJ2-5, with 10 bases identical to TRBD2. The CDR3 extends over 15 amino acids. The trim removed 1 base at V and 6 bases at J, leaving 5 bases unmatched. The V gene's germline CDR1 is MGHRA and CDR2 YSYEKL. CDR3 DNA: TGCGCCAGCAGCCAAGGAGCGGGGGGGGGTAAGACCCAGTACTTC. Its protein product is CASSQGAGGGKTQYF.

This clonotype was observed a few times. The V and J genes are TRBV6-1 and TRBJ1-4; D may be TRBD1 (5 bases). V lost 2 bases to trimming and J lost 7 bases, with 11 bases between them. CDR1 and CDR2 (germline): MNHNS, SASEGT. CDR3 length: 14 amino acids. The CDR3 coding sequence is TGTGCCAGCAGTGAATTGGGGGGAACTGAAAAACTGTTTTTT. Translating it yields CASSELGGTEKLFF.

This clonotype was found a few times. This chain connects TRBV4-1 to TRBJ1-1; D is uncertain. Trimming left V 1 base short and J 7 bases short, with 7 bases between. The CDR3 consists of 12 residues. CDR1 MGHRA and CDR2 YSYEKL come from the germline V gene. CDR3 sequence: CASSQAYSEAFF. The CDR3 DNA reads as TGCGCCAGCAGCCAAGCGTATAGTGAAGCTTTCTTT.

The chain has TRBV10-3 and TRBJ1-2; D is ambiguous. Between the trimmed V and J ends, which lost 4 bases and 8 bases, there was a span of 29 bases. From germline, CDR1 is ENHRY and CDR2 SYGVKD. The CDR3 contains 18 residues. The CDR3 sequence is CAISGSNVRRFEIGGYTF. CDR3 nucleotide sequence: TGTGCCATCAGTGGCAGCAATGTCAGGCGGTTCGAAATAGGAGGCTACACCTTC.

V is TRBV6-5 and J is TRBJ2-7; the match to TRBD1 covers 7 bases. Germline V lookup: CDR1 MNHEY, CDR2 SVGAGI. Losses at the gene ends were 5 bases for V and 2 bases for J; bases not matched to a gene: 3. CDR3 size: 13 residues. The CDR3 reads CASSPDRAYEQYF. Written as DNA, the CDR3 is TGTGCCAGCAGTCCTGACAGGGCCTACGAGCAGTACTTC.

The chain combines TRBV6-5 with TRBJ2-7; TRBD1 aligns across 10 bases. CDR1 and CDR2 from the germline V gene are MNHEY and SVGAGI. V was pared by 6 bases and J by 1 base, with 15 bases of the junction left unmatched. The CDR3 runs to 18 residues. This chain's CDR3 is CASSPLGPGTGESYEQYF. In nucleotides, the CDR3 is TGTGCCAGCAGCCCCTTAGGACCAGGGACAGGGGAATCCTACGAGCAGTACTTC.

This clonotype was seen more than once but under ten times. The chain recombines TRBV12-3 or TRBV12-4 with TRBJ1-2; no clear D. This CDR3 is 15 amino acids long. Trimming took 2 bases from V and 5 from J, leaving 15 bases between them. This chain's CDR3 is CASSLYDGAPYGYTF. Written as DNA, the CDR3 is TGTGCCAGCAGTTTATACGACGGAGCACCTTATGGCTACACCTTC.

The V call is TRBV7-2, the J call TRBJ2-7; either TRBD1 or TRBD2 may fit D (6 bases each). Between the trimmed V and J ends, which lost 7 bases and 7 bases, there was a span of 14 bases. Germline CDR1 SGHTA, CDR2 FQGNSA. This CDR3 has 12 amino acids. The CDR3 reads CASNRLGGEQYF. CDR3 bases: TGTGCCAGCAATCGTCTAGGGGGGGAGCAGTACTTC. Supplemented by reference TRBV7-2 and TRBJ2-7, the full variable domain reads GAGVSQSPSNKVTEKGKDVELRCDPISGHTALYWYRQSLGQGLEFLIYFQGNSAPDKSGLPSDRFSAERTGGSVSTLTIQRTQQEDSAVYLCASNRLGGEQYFGPGTRLTVT.

This clonotype was counted ten times or more. The CDR3 bases are TGCAGTGCTAGAGCCATAGGAAGGGGACTAGCGGGAGGGGTGACTAGCACAGATACGCAGTATTTT. This sequence encodes CSARAIGRGLAGGVTSTDTQYF. The chain uses TRBV20-1 and TRBJ2-3; 16 nucleotides line up with TRBD2. J lost 0 bases, V lost 1 base, and 16 bases had no gene match. CDR3 size: 22 residues. Germline V gives CDR1 DFQATT, CDR2 SNEGSKA (reference sequence).

The gene calls are TRBV7-2 and TRBJ1-2; D not certain. CDR3 length: 16 residues. Deletions cut 5 bases from V and 8 bases from J, with 24 bases between. Germline values: CDR1 SGHTA, CDR2 FQGNSA. The CDR3 coding sequence is TGTGCCAGCAGCCGTCCCGGGTCGGCTTCCCCCGGGGGCTACACCTTC. As protein: CASSRPGSASPGGYTF.